The rows below give T cell receptor beta chains drawn from one sample of a study of T cell repertoires in cytomegalovirus infection. These receptors are not linked to any known antigen. TCRdb re-called the reads through MiXCR, storing one row per CDR3 protein. This table holds about 310,000 distinct CDR3 sequences, approximately 25% found once. This material consisted of cultured PBMCs, taken from culture after CMV antigen stimulation. The receptor set was obtained from a human donor in good health (CMV status not recorded). Some clones in this sample may be carry-over from other donors' samples. Each CDR3 is given with its conserved first and last residue. Each record gives: clone size, J gene, V gene, D gene, CDR3 DNA, CDR3 protein. A D gene is named only where the DNA matches it firmly. Only some rows state a clone size, as once, few, many or a class for expanded clones.

abundance: .; j_gene: TRBJ2-1; v_gene: TRBV6-1; d_gene: TRBD1; CDR3nt: TGTGCCAGCAGTGGCCGGGACAGGGGGACCCATGAGCAGTTCTTC; CDR3aa: CASSGRDRGTHEQFF
abundance: few; j_gene: TRBJ2-4; v_gene: TRBV6-2/TRBV6-3; d_gene: .; CDR3nt: TGTGCCAGCCGTTCAGGTCCTAATGGGGCCCGGAACATTCAGTACTTC; CDR3aa: CASRSGPNGARNIQYF
abundance: .; j_gene: TRBJ2-7; v_gene: TRBV18; d_gene: .; CDR3nt: TGTGCCAGCTCACCAGAGTACGGTCCCCACAGAGCGTACTTC; CDR3aa: CASSPEYGPHRAYF
abundance: many; j_gene: TRBJ2-4; v_gene: TRBV7-2; d_gene: .; CDR3nt: TGTGCCAGCAGCTTTACGACCGGGACACCGACAAAAAACATTCAGTACTTC; CDR3aa: CASSFTTGTPTKNIQYF
abundance: .; j_gene: TRBJ1-1; v_gene: TRBV7-6; d_gene: .; CDR3nt: TGTGCCAGCAGCTCGAAGACAGGGAACACTGAAGCTTTCTTT; CDR3aa: CASSSKTGNTEAFF
abundance: few; j_gene: TRBJ1-1; v_gene: TRBV4-3; d_gene: TRBD1; CDR3nt: TGCGCCAGCAGCCAAGGTGAATACCTTATAACAGGGGGCGCGGTCGGGGACACTGAAGCTTTCTTT; CDR3aa: CASSQGEYLITGGAVGDTEAFF
abundance: few; j_gene: TRBJ1-1; v_gene: TRBV7-6; d_gene: TRBD1; CDR3nt: TGTGCCAGCAGCTCAATGACAGGGTTCACTGAAGCTTTCTTT; CDR3aa: CASSSMTGFTEAFF
abundance: .; j_gene: TRBJ1-5; v_gene: TRBV6-2/TRBV6-3; d_gene: .; CDR3nt: TGTGCCAGCAGTTACTCTTCAGGGGTTCAGCCCCAGCATTTT; CDR3aa: CASSYSSGVQPQHF
abundance: .; j_gene: TRBJ2-3; v_gene: TRBV4-2; d_gene: .; CDR3nt: TGCGCCAGCAGCCAAGACTTCGGAGATGGCACAGATACGCAGTATTTT; CDR3aa: CASSQDFGDGTDTQYF
abundance: .; j_gene: TRBJ2-1; v_gene: TRBV6-2/TRBV6-3; d_gene: TRBD1; CDR3nt: TGTGCCAGCCAGGGGGACGTCAATGAGCAGTTCTTC; CDR3aa: CASQGDVNEQFF
abundance: few; j_gene: TRBJ2-7; v_gene: TRBV27; d_gene: .; CDR3nt: TGTGCCAGCAGTAGACCTAGGGGCAGCTCCCCGAGCTACGAGCAGTACTTC; CDR3aa: CASSRPRGSSPSYEQYF
abundance: .; j_gene: TRBJ2-1; v_gene: TRBV15; d_gene: .; CDR3nt: TGTGCCACCAGCAGAGGAGGCGGAGAGGGAAATGAGCAGTTCTTC; CDR3aa: CATSRGGGEGNEQFF
abundance: few; j_gene: TRBJ2-1; v_gene: TRBV4-2; d_gene: TRBD2; CDR3nt: TGTGCCAGCAGCCAAGGCACTAGCGGGGCACTCTACAATGAGCAGTTCTTC; CDR3aa: CASSQGTSGALYNEQFF
abundance: few; j_gene: TRBJ2-4; v_gene: TRBV19; d_gene: TRBD2; CDR3nt: TGTGCCAGTGGCCCGGGACTAGCGGGAGTTTGGGACAAAAACATTCAGTACTTC; CDR3aa: CASGPGLAGVWDKNIQYF
abundance: .; j_gene: TRBJ2-2; v_gene: TRBV11-2; d_gene: TRBD2; CDR3nt: TGTGCCAGCAGCTTACGACTAGCGGGAGGGCCTGGGGAGCTGTTTTTT; CDR3aa: CASSLRLAGGPGELFF
abundance: .; j_gene: TRBJ2-1; v_gene: TRBV4-1; d_gene: .; CDR3nt: TGCGCCAGCAGCCAGGGGGGGGGGGCTGCGAGCTCCTACAATGAGCAGTTCTTC; CDR3aa: CASSQGGGAASSYNEQFF
abundance: .; j_gene: TRBJ1-2; v_gene: TRBV27; d_gene: .; CDR3nt: TGTGCCAGCCGCCTTGGGCGTGATGGCTACACCTTC; CDR3aa: CASRLGRDGYTF
abundance: .; j_gene: TRBJ1-2; v_gene: TRBV6-1; d_gene: TRBD1; CDR3nt: TGTGCCAGCAGTCTCCGGGACAGCTATGGCTACACCTTC; CDR3aa: CASSLRDSYGYTF
abundance: few; j_gene: TRBJ2-3; v_gene: TRBV20-1; d_gene: .; CDR3nt: TGCAGTGCTAGAGAGAGGGGCCTTGGGTGGGCAGATACGCAGTATTTT; CDR3aa: CSARERGLGWADTQYF
abundance: few; j_gene: TRBJ2-5; v_gene: TRBV6-5; d_gene: TRBD1; CDR3nt: TGTGCCAGCAGCCAAAACAGGGGTGGAGAGACCCAGTACTTC; CDR3aa: CASSQNRGGETQYF
abundance: few; j_gene: TRBJ1-3; v_gene: TRBV4-1; d_gene: .; CDR3nt: TGCGCCAGCAGCCAATCCACAGCGACCTCTGGAAACACCATATATTTT; CDR3aa: CASSQSTATSGNTIYF
abundance: .; j_gene: TRBJ1-1; v_gene: TRBV28; d_gene: .; CDR3nt: TGTGCCAGCAGCCCACAGGGAGGGTACACTGAAGCTTTCTTT; CDR3aa: CASSPQGGYTEAFF
abundance: .; j_gene: TRBJ1-5; v_gene: TRBV12-3/TRBV12-4; d_gene: .; CDR3nt: TGTGCCAGCAGCTTAGACAGGTTCAATCAGCCCCAGCATTTT; CDR3aa: CASSLDRFNQPQHF
abundance: few; j_gene: TRBJ2-6; v_gene: TRBV19; d_gene: .; CDR3nt: TGTGCCAGTAGTATAGTGAGCTCTGGGGCCAACGTCCTGACTTTC; CDR3aa: CASSIVSSGANVLTF
abundance: .; j_gene: TRBJ1-1; v_gene: TRBV7-9; d_gene: .; CDR3nt: TGTGCCAGCAGCTTTACCGGGGGATATACGAACACTGAAGCTTTCTTT; CDR3aa: CASSFTGGYTNTEAFF
abundance: .; j_gene: TRBJ1-2; v_gene: TRBV6-5; d_gene: TRBD1; CDR3nt: TGTGCCAGCAGCTCGACAGGGGGGATAGGTGGCTACACCTTC; CDR3aa: CASSSTGGIGGYTF
abundance: few; j_gene: TRBJ2-2; v_gene: TRBV6-1; d_gene: .; CDR3nt: TGTGCCAGCAGGAGTTCCCCGACCCCTCCGTTTTTT; CDR3aa: CASRSSPTPPFF
abundance: .; j_gene: TRBJ2-1; v_gene: TRBV11-2; d_gene: .; CDR3nt: TGTGCCAGCAGCTCAGATAGTGGTGAGCAGTTCTTC; CDR3aa: CASSSDSGEQFF
abundance: .; j_gene: TRBJ1-2; v_gene: TRBV29-1; d_gene: .; CDR3nt: TGCACCGCAACCAGGGTAAAGGATGGCTACACCTTC; CDR3aa: CTATRVKDGYTF
abundance: few; j_gene: TRBJ2-7; v_gene: TRBV12-3/TRBV12-4; d_gene: .; CDR3nt: TGTGCCAGCAGTTTGTTTCAAGGGATCGGCGAGCAGTACTTC; CDR3aa: CASSLFQGIGEQYF
abundance: few; j_gene: TRBJ1-2; v_gene: TRBV10-3; d_gene: .; CDR3nt: TGTGCCATCTGGGGGGGCCAGGGGATCGGCTATGGCTACACCTTC; CDR3aa: CAIWGGQGIGYGYTF
abundance: many; j_gene: TRBJ2-4; v_gene: TRBV5-1; d_gene: .; CDR3nt: TGCGCCAGCCGGGACACCAACATTCAGTACTTC; CDR3aa: CASRDTNIQYF
abundance: many; j_gene: TRBJ2-1; v_gene: TRBV20-1; d_gene: .; CDR3nt: TGCAGTGCTTACGACTCCCCCAATGAGCAGTTCTTC; CDR3aa: CSAYDSPNEQFF
abundance: many; j_gene: TRBJ2-7; v_gene: TRBV7-2; d_gene: TRBD1; CDR3nt: TGTGCCAGCAGCCCTCGGACAGGTATCCACGAGCAGTACTTC; CDR3aa: CASSPRTGIHEQYF
abundance: .; j_gene: TRBJ2-1; v_gene: TRBV5-4; d_gene: TRBD2; CDR3nt: TGTGCCAGCACCCGCTGGGGGGGACCGAGCTCCTACAATGAGCAGTTCTTC; CDR3aa: CASTRWGGPSSYNEQFF
abundance: few; j_gene: TRBJ2-3; v_gene: TRBV10-3; d_gene: TRBD2; CDR3nt: TGTGCCATCTTAACTTCGACTAGCGGGCAAGATACGCAGTATTTT; CDR3aa: CAILTSTSGQDTQYF
abundance: few; j_gene: TRBJ2-7; v_gene: TRBV6-6; d_gene: .; CDR3nt: TGTGCCAGCAGTTACGGGGGGCAGCCCTACGAGCAGTACTTC; CDR3aa: CASSYGGQPYEQYF
abundance: few; j_gene: TRBJ2-1; v_gene: TRBV20-1; d_gene: .; CDR3nt: TGCAGTGCTACAGAGACTCGAGCATATGAGCAGTTCTTC; CDR3aa: CSATETRAYEQFF
abundance: .; j_gene: TRBJ1-2; v_gene: TRBV24-1; d_gene: .; CDR3nt: TGTGCCACCAGTGAGCCGGGACTCCAGGGCTACACCTTC; CDR3aa: CATSEPGLQGYTF
abundance: few; j_gene: TRBJ2-1; v_gene: TRBV7-2; d_gene: TRBD1; CDR3nt: TGTGCCAGCAGCTTAGCGTCTTTTTGGGACAGGGTAAATGAGCAGTTCTTC; CDR3aa: CASSLASFWDRVNEQFF
abundance: few; j_gene: TRBJ2-6; v_gene: TRBV4-1; d_gene: .; CDR3nt: TGCGCCAGCAGCCAAGATAAGGGAGGAATCCTTAACCGTGGGGCCAACGTCCTGACTTTC; CDR3aa: CASSQDKGGILNRGANVLTF
abundance: .; j_gene: TRBJ2-7; v_gene: TRBV19; d_gene: TRBD1; CDR3nt: TGTGCCAGTAGTCCTCGACAGGGCCCCAGCGAGCAGTACTTC; CDR3aa: CASSPRQGPSEQYF
abundance: few; j_gene: TRBJ2-5; v_gene: TRBV19; d_gene: .; CDR3nt: TGTGCCAGCGCCCGCGGGGTAGCCGGGTCGGAGACCCAGTACTTC; CDR3aa: CASARGVAGSETQYF
abundance: few; j_gene: TRBJ2-3; v_gene: TRBV5-6; d_gene: .; CDR3nt: TGTGCCAGCAGCATCCGGGAGCACGTTACGCAGTATTTT; CDR3aa: CASSIREHVTQYF
abundance: many; j_gene: TRBJ2-1; v_gene: TRBV7-3; d_gene: TRBD1; CDR3nt: TGTGCCAGCAGCCCGACAGGGTCCCCCTACAATGAGCAGTTCTTC; CDR3aa: CASSPTGSPYNEQFF
abundance: .; j_gene: TRBJ1-2; v_gene: TRBV29-1; d_gene: TRBD1; CDR3nt: TGCAGCGGCGGGTTGACAGGGTGGTCTGGCTACACCTTC; CDR3aa: CSGGLTGWSGYTF
abundance: .; j_gene: TRBJ2-3; v_gene: TRBV7-2; d_gene: TRBD2; CDR3nt: TGTGCCAGCAGCTCACCTCTAATAGCGGGAGATACGCAGTATTTT; CDR3aa: CASSSPLIAGDTQYF
abundance: few; j_gene: TRBJ2-2; v_gene: TRBV20-1; d_gene: TRBD2; CDR3nt: TGCAGTGCCCTGGCCCTCGGGGGGACCGGGGAGCTGTTTTTT; CDR3aa: CSALALGGTGELFF
abundance: .; j_gene: TRBJ1-5; v_gene: TRBV30; d_gene: .; CDR3nt: TGTGCCTGGAGTCCCGGGGGGCGATATCAGCCCCAGCATTTT; CDR3aa: CAWSPGGRYQPQHF
abundance: few; j_gene: TRBJ1-1; v_gene: TRBV6-1; d_gene: TRBD1; CDR3nt: TGTGCCAGCATGACAGGGAGGTTGGTCGCTTTCTTT; CDR3aa: CASMTGRLVAFF
abundance: .; j_gene: TRBJ2-7; v_gene: TRBV12-3/TRBV12-4; d_gene: .; CDR3nt: TGTGCCAGCAGTTCCCAGGGGCCCGACGGCGGGCAGTACTTC; CDR3aa: CASSSQGPDGGQYF
abundance: many; j_gene: TRBJ1-5; v_gene: TRBV7-4; d_gene: TRBD1; CDR3nt: TGTGCCAGCAGCCCGGGACAGGGAAAGGGCCCCAATCAGCCCCAGCATTTT; CDR3aa: CASSPGQGKGPNQPQHF
abundance: many; j_gene: TRBJ1-2; v_gene: TRBV6-2/TRBV6-3; d_gene: .; CDR3nt: TGTGCCAGCAGTTACTCGACCGCCTCAGTAGGGTATGGCTACACCTTC; CDR3aa: CASSYSTASVGYGYTF
abundance: .; j_gene: TRBJ2-3; v_gene: TRBV6-6; d_gene: TRBD2; CDR3nt: TGTGCCAGCATCCGCGTTGGTAGCGGGCCGACCCTGAGCAGCACAGATACGCAGTATTTT; CDR3aa: CASIRVGSGPTLSSTDTQYF
abundance: .; j_gene: TRBJ2-2; v_gene: TRBV24-1; d_gene: TRBD1; CDR3nt: TGTGCCACGCTGACAGGGTCGAACACCGGGGAGCTGTTTTTT; CDR3aa: CATLTGSNTGELFF
abundance: .; j_gene: TRBJ2-3; v_gene: TRBV7-6; d_gene: .; CDR3nt: TGTGCCAGCAGGACCGCGGGCGGGACGGCAGATACGCAGTATTTT; CDR3aa: CASRTAGGTADTQYF
abundance: few; j_gene: TRBJ2-3; v_gene: TRBV20-1; d_gene: TRBD2; CDR3nt: TGCAGTGCTAGAGTCCAGCGGGGTACAGATACGCAGTATTTT; CDR3aa: CSARVQRGTDTQYF
abundance: few; j_gene: TRBJ2-7; v_gene: TRBV28; d_gene: TRBD1; CDR3nt: TGTGCCAGCAGTTCCTCAGCGGGACAGGGGGTCTACGAGCAGTACTTC; CDR3aa: CASSSSAGQGVYEQYF
abundance: .; j_gene: TRBJ2-2; v_gene: TRBV29-1; d_gene: .; CDR3nt: TGCAGCGTTGATTTCGATCGGGCCGGGGAGCTGTTTTTT; CDR3aa: CSVDFDRAGELFF